This T cell receptor (beta chain) appears in the sequencing data of a study of blood T cell repertoires in COVID-19. Sequencing used immunoSEQ multiplex PCR; TCRdb keeps in-frame clones, though not all of them. The sample yields some 59,000 clones, 65% to 80% seen once. Seattle patient enrollment occurred during active infection, with longitudinal follow-up thereafter. After removal of 4 bases from V and 4 bases from J, the junction contained 10 bases not matched to a gene. The CDR3 is 17 amino acids. Germline V lookup: CDR1 LGHDT, CDR2 YNNKEL (reference sequence). This clonotype was obtained from a man younger than 45 with COVID-19, enrolled during active disease. Sequencing input: peripheral blood. V gene TRBV3-1 (or the pseudogene TRBV3-2) combines with J gene TRBJ2-1, with TRBD2 identical over 10 bases. The chain's CDR3 is CASSRMSSGSRYNEQFF. The CDR3 DNA follows: TGTGCCAGCAGCCGTATGTCTAGCGGGAGTAGGTACAATGAGCAGTTCTTC.